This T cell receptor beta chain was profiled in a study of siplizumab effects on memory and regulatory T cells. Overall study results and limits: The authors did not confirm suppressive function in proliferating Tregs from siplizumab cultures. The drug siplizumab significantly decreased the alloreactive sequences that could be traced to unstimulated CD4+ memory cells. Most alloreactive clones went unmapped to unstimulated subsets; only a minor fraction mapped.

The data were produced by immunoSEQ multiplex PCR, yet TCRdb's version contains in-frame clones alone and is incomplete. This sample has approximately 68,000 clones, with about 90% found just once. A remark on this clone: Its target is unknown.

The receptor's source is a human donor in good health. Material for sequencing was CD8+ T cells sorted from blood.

DNA of the CDR3: TGTGCCAGCAGTTTCGCAATGGCCCCTCATCAGCCCCAGCATTTT. Protein product: CASSFAMAPHQPQHF. This chain connects TRBV27 to TRBJ1-5; D is uncertain. V lost 3 bases and J 5 bases, leaving 14 bases between the germline ends. The length of the CDR3 is 15 residues. Germline loops: CDR1 MNHEY, CDR2 SMNVEV (reference sequence).